This T cell receptor beta chain was recorded in a study of regulatory T cells in long-lasting Graves disease. General study results and limits: Accuracy was perhaps lowered by the small sample size.

This clonotype showed up just a few times. Its antigen is undetermined. HTBI primers from iRepertoire and Arm-PCR of CDR3 regions yielded the TCR beta libraries. MiXCR, run by TCRdb on the multiplex PCR reads, gives a single entry per CDR3 protein. The table includes approximately 460,000 distinct CDR3 sequences, 16% detected once. CDR3 length equals 15 residues. V lost 3 bases, J lost 2 bases, and 13 bases lay in between. From germline, CDR1 is MNHEY and CDR2 SVGAGI. The time point is: newly diagnosed GD, antithyroid drugs for less than 3 months. After RNA was extracted from PBMCs, the TCR library was made from it. A further study also used this sample, focusing on T cells in Graves' hyperthyroidism and ophthalmopathy.

J is TRBJ2-5 and V is TRBV6-5; TRBD1 might be the D (5 bases). This TCR was sampled from a young woman with Graves disease. The material was peripheral blood mononuclear cells (PBMCs), obtained at new diagnosis, from a patient treated with antithyroid drugs. This CDR3 is CASSYLSTAQETQYF. CDR3 nucleotides: TGTGCCAGCAGTTATCTCTCGACAGCACAAGAGACCCAGTACTTC.